This T cell receptor beta chain appears in the sequencing data of a study of T cell responses to AZD1222 COVID-19 vaccine. General study results and limits: Dominant CD4 TCR responses targeted spike regions 160-218 and 743-854. In all cases, repertoires were sampled only after the peak T cell response. Of the AZD1222 recipients, only five or six were seropositive at baseline. Clonal diversity was possibly underestimated, and the donors were mostly white British, with more females.

TCRdb keeps only in-frame clones here, not all; method: immunoSEQ multiplex PCR. This sample has roughly 110,000 clones, with roughly 87% found just once. The CDR3 is 13 residues long. Germline V gives CDR1 MNHEY, CDR2 SVGAGI. V was pared by 8 bases and J by 7 bases, with 18 bases between. Comments on this clone: Antigen unknown.

The sample in question was peripheral blood, obtained on day 0 of AZD1222 vaccination. The chain employs TRBV6-5 and TRBJ2-7, with D maybe TRBD1 (6 bases). The TCR sequence derives from an adult in good health. The CDR3 region is CASLTGITGEQYF. The CDR3 bases are TGTGCCAGCTTAACAGGGATTACGGGAGAGCAGTACTTC.